Listed below are T cell receptor beta chains from one sample, sequenced in a study of human T cells and chemical hapten exposure. TCRdb redid the calling of the RACE reads with MiXCR, one entry per CDR3 protein. The sample yields 190,000 or so distinct CDR3 sequences, around 30% seen once. This specimen consisted of whole blood, obtained in connection with sensitization to the hapten diphenylcyclopropenone (DPC). Receptors were obtained from a woman aged 25 to 39 with alopecia areata. Some clones in this sample may be carry-over from other donors' samples. Both conserved end residues are part of each CDR3. Each record gives: J gene, V gene, clone size, CDR3 protein. Size values are once, few and many counts, or a class for expanded clones, and some rows have none.

TRBJ2-1,TRBV24-1,few,CATTGTIGNEQFF
TRBJ1-1,TRBV15,.,CATSTDMNTEAFF
TRBJ2-7,TRBV29-1,.,CSVGLAGQGEQYF
TRBJ2-6,TRBV7-9,.,CASSRDTSGANVLTF
TRBJ2-2,TRBV10-3,.,CAISETAMAGELFF
TRBJ2-7,TRBV9,few,CASSVGGDFYSYEQYF
TRBJ2-7,TRBV6-6,few,CASSYFNLVSGHIYEQYF
TRBJ2-2,TRBV7-9,.,CVSSLARGSNTGELFF
TRBJ2-7,TRBV11-1,.,CASSSPATYEQYF
TRBJ1-4,TRBV28,.,CASSQQGVSEKLFF
TRBJ2-2,TRBV6-5,.,CASSRVRGYGGELFF
TRBJ2-7,TRBV12-3/TRBV12-4,many,CASSQSGSSYEQYF
TRBJ2-2,TRBV6-2/TRBV6-3,once,CASRSTAGGRGELFF
TRBJ2-7,TRBV28,.,CASSQSLYEQYF
TRBJ2-7,TRBV28,.,CASSLGSDFSYEQYF
TRBJ1-2,TRBV5-1,.,CASSLAGVDYGYTF
TRBJ1-1,TRBV6-5,few,CASSIDRVGVNTEAFF
TRBJ1-2,TRBV28,few,CASSLLDRGYGYTF
TRBJ2-2,TRBV12-3/TRBV12-4,few,CASSLAAGAPESTGELFF
TRBJ2-2,TRBV10-3,.,CAISEYVPGQGPNTGELFF
TRBJ2-4,TRBV19,.,CASSIRGGSRDIQYF
TRBJ2-7,TRBV28,few,CASSPPGIYEQYF
TRBJ2-5,TRBV5-1,few,CASSLMRETQYF
TRBJ1-2,TRBV28,few,CASTDGVAFTF
TRBJ1-5,TRBV18,.,CASSPGTENQPQHF
TRBJ1-1,TRBV5-1,.,CASRTLIMNTEAFF
TRBJ2-3,TRBV10-3,few,CASTNGGVAGNTDTQYF
TRBJ2-3,TRBV29-1,few,CSSEGITDTQYF
TRBJ1-4,TRBV29-1,few,CSVATGAKGEKLFF
TRBJ1-5,TRBV20-1,.,CSAGDRDSNQPQHF
TRBJ1-1,TRBV29-1,.,CSVEVTGMNTEAFF
TRBJ1-2,TRBV19,few,CASSPQTGGIYGYTF
TRBJ2-3,TRBV10-1,few,CASSESGTTDTQYF
TRBJ2-5,TRBV3-1,.,CASSQDRPGYRETQYF
TRBJ1-6,TRBV4-3,.,CASSQDERPSPLHF
TRBJ1-2,TRBV10-3,few,CATSGPGGSNYGYTF
TRBJ2-2,TRBV6-1,few,CASRGGAGELFF
TRBJ2-1,TRBV2,.,CASSRLAGTYNEQFF
TRBJ2-2,TRBV7-9,.,CASSFLAGNTGELFF
TRBJ1-3,TRBV7-2,few,CASSVGQAGGNTIYF
TRBJ1-6,TRBV7-9,few,CASSLQHRSSDNSPLHF
TRBJ2-3,TRBV24-1,once,CATSDLSTGRDTQYF
TRBJ1-5,TRBV10-1,.,CASSDRDTGPQHF
TRBJ2-3,TRBV29-1,.,CSVDPAPSTDTQYF
TRBJ2-7,TRBV12-3/TRBV12-4,.,CASSLRGTGTYEQYF
TRBJ1-5,TRBV20-1,.,CSARVGGSGNQPQHF
TRBJ2-7,TRBV15,.,CATSTNRDRGYEQYF
TRBJ2-3,TRBV20-1,few,CSATGTGGTDTQYF
TRBJ2-2,TRBV29-1,.,CSVGTGRHTGELFF
TRBJ1-2,TRBV28,.,CASNRAGWNYGYTF
TRBJ2-1,TRBV18,.,CASSPPVGGREQFF
TRBJ2-5,TRBV7-3,.,CASSRTPAEEETQYF
TRBJ2-7,TRBV7-2,.,CASSLGQGAGYEQYF
TRBJ2-7,TRBV4-2,few,CASSQDPGQGSYEQYF
TRBJ2-7,TRBV7-9,.,CASSLPERPYEQYF
TRBJ2-3,TRBV7-2,.,CASSLADSRNTQYF
TRBJ1-2,TRBV29-1,few,CSVEERGRSNYGYTF
TRBJ2-3,TRBV4-2,few,CASSQDWGGRATDTQYF
TRBJ2-1,TRBV28,few,CASSQPGRQFF
TRBJ1-1,TRBV9,few,CASSVGAGSNTEAFF